The clone carrying this TCR beta chain turned up a few times. Followed over time, Seattle patients had been enrolled while infection was active. This record comes from a study of blood T cell repertoires in COVID-19. Study at large: Italy, Spain and the United States were the sources of the convalescent and acute COVID-19 samples. PBMCs, B-cell-depleted T cells, or T cells provided the cDNA or gDNA that made up the material.

In the authors' methods: Estimation of nucleated cell counts was performed using reference gene primer amplification. Sequencing used immunoSEQ multiplex PCR; TCRdb keeps in-frame clones, though not all of them. That table furnishes V, J and clone size, whereas the DNA furnished D and trimming. The table has approximately 290,000 clones, about 80% seen once. This CDR3 spans 15 amino acids. With V trimmed by 0 bases and J by 10 bases, 6 bases remained unmatched. CDR1 is MRHNA, CDR2 SNTAGT, per germline. Specimen: peripheral blood. The V gene is TRBV6-4, the J gene TRBJ1-6; TRBD1 aligns across 7 bases. The TCR was taken from a person aged 65-85 years with COVID-19, enrolled during active disease. In DNA form, the CDR3 reads TGTGCCAGCAGTGACTCGGGTAGGGGGCTATCACCCCTCCACTTT. As protein: CASSDSGRGLSPLHF.